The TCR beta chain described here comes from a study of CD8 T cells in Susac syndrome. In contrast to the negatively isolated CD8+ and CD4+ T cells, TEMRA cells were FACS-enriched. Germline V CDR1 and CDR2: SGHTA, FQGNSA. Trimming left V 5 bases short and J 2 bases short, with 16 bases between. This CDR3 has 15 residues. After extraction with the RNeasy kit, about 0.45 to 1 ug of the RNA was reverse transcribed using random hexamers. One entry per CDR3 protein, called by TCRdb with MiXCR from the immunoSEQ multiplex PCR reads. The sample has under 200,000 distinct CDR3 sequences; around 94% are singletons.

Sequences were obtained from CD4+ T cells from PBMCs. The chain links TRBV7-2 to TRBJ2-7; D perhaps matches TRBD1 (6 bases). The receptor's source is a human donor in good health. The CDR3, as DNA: TGTGCCAGCAGCCCAAGACAGGAGAGAACCTACGAGCAGTACTTC. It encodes CASSPRQERTYEQYF.